These T cell receptor beta chains were read from a single sample in a study of vaccination and CD4 T cells after COVID-19. TCRdb re-derived calls from the PCR reads in MiXCR, one entry per CDR3 protein. The table records roughly 6,900 distinct CDR3 sequences, 74% of them present only once. These TCRs are of unknown antigen specificity. Sequenced sample: CD4+ T cells from blood, cultured in vitro. Receptors were obtained from a human donor who had recovered from COVID-19. Both conserved end residues are part of each CDR3. The order of the fields is D gene, J gene, clone size, V gene, CDR3 protein, CDR3 DNA. The D gene is left open where the match is weak. Size is omitted from some rows. Given values are once, few, many or a class for expanded clones.

.	TRBJ2-1	few	TRBV4-3	CASSPRGSGALYNEQFF	TGCGCCAGCAGCCCCCGGGGCTCCGGGGCTCTCTACAATGAGCAGTTCTTC
.	TRBJ1-5	.	TRBV27	CASSFFSGQPQHF	TGTGCCAGCAGCTTCTTCAGTGGGCAGCCCCAGCATTTT
.	TRBJ1-5	.	TRBV20-1	CSASKGFSNQPQHF	TGCAGTGCTAGTAAGGGGTTTAGCAATCAGCCCCAGCATTTT
.	TRBJ1-2	.	TRBV30	CAWRIELRADLVSDYGYTF	TGTGCCTGGAGGATTGAGCTGAGAGCGGATTTGGTTTCGGACTATGGCTACACCTTC
TRBD1	TRBJ2-7	.	TRBV7-9	CASSSGTGGWDEQYF	TGTGCCAGCAGCTCCGGGACAGGGGGCTGGGACGAGCAGTACTTC
.	TRBJ2-5	large	TRBV24-1	CATSDLGEGETQYF	TGTGCCACCAGTGATTTGGGCGAAGGGGAGACCCAGTACTTC
TRBD1	TRBJ2-2	once	TRBV20-1	CSARAPTGGAGELFF	TGCAGTGCTAGAGCTCCGACAGGGGGTGCCGGGGAGCTGTTTTTT
TRBD2	TRBJ2-7	.	TRBV6-1	CASSRLAGGGSYEQYF	TGTGCCAGCAGCAGACTAGCGGGAGGAGGGTCCTACGAGCAGTACTTC
.	TRBJ2-3	once	TRBV19	CASSTGGAVDTQYF	TGTGCCAGTAGTACCGGGGGAGCAGTGGATACGCAGTATTTT
.	TRBJ1-6	.	TRBV7-8	CASSLYGESPLHF	TGTGCCAGCAGCTTATACGGGGAATCACCCCTCCACTTT
.	TRBJ1-5	.	TRBV7-8	CASSRGGAQHF	TGTGCCAGCAGTCGGGGAGGGGCCCAGCATTTT
TRBD1	TRBJ1-3	.	TRBV7-2	CASSLVGTGEGNTIYF	TGTGCCAGCAGCTTAGTTGGGACAGGGGAGGGAAACACCATATATTTT
.	TRBJ2-1	.	TRBV6-1	CASSVTSPYNEQFF	TGTGCCAGCAGCGTGACAAGCCCTTACAATGAGCAGTTCTTC
.	TRBJ1-4	few	TRBV20-1	CSAEAGDTNEKLFF	TGCAGTGCTGAGGCAGGGGACACTAATGAAAAACTGTTTTTT
TRBD1	TRBJ1-5	few	TRBV11-2	CASSLGQGAKPQHF	TGTGCCAGCAGCCTCGGACAGGGGGCGAAGCCCCAGCATTTT
TRBD1	TRBJ2-7	once	TRBV6-1	CASSAGTGIYEQYF	TGTGCCAGCAGTGCCGGGACAGGGATCTACGAGCAGTACTTC
TRBD1	TRBJ1-5	.	TRBV6-1	CASRTGGGNQPQHF	TGTGCCAGCAGGACAGGGGGCGGCAATCAGCCCCAGCATTTT
TRBD2	TRBJ2-7	once	TRBV7-3	CASSPTSGATTRQYF	TGTGCCAGCAGCCCCACTAGCGGGGCTACTACGAGGCAGTACTTC
TRBD1	TRBJ1-6	few	TRBV7-2	CASSRGQGNDSPLHF	TGTGCCAGCAGCAGAGGACAGGGGAATGATTCACCCCTCCACTTT
.	TRBJ1-2	.	TRBV6-1	CASTYVPRMTFGGANYGYTF	TGTGCCAGCACCTATGTCCCTAGAATGACCTTTGGGGGAGCTAACTATGGCTACACCTTC